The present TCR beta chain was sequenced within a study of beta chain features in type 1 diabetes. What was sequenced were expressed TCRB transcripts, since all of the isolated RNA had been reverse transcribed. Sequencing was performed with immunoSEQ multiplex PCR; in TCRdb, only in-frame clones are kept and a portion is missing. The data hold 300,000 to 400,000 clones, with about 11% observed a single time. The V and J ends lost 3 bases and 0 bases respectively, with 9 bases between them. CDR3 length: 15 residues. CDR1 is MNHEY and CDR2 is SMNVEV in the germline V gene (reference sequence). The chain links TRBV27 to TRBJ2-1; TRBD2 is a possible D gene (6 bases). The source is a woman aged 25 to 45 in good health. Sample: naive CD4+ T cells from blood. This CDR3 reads CASSLAGSSYNEQFF. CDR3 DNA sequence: TGTGCCAGCAGTTTGGCCGGGAGCTCCTACAATGAGCAGTTCTTC.